Each of the 26 T cell receptor beta chains below was sequenced from the same sample in a study of cytomegalovirus exposure and HLA in healthy donors. PCR primers comprised 60 Vbeta and 13 Jbeta primers. This table comes from immunoSEQ multiplex PCR, and its TCRdb copy is limited to in-frame clones, with some not included. The table shows about 73,000 clones, with roughly 82% occurring only once. The sequencing input was PBMCs. The receptors stem from a man in his 70s in good health and CMV-seronegative.

This clone appeared a single time. The V call is TRBV9, the J call TRBJ2-6; 8 nucleotides align to TRBD1. The CDR3 is made up of 16 amino acids. Germline V CDR1 and CDR2: SGDLS, YYNGEE. Trimming took 7 bases from V and 1 from J; bases not matched to a gene: 7. The CDR3 reads CASHRDRTSGANVLTF. CDR3 bases: TGTGCCAGCCATCGGGACAGGACGTCTGGGGCCAACGTCCTGACTTTC.

J is TRBJ2-7 and V is TRBV7-2, with TRBD1 matching over 8 bases. The CDR3 spans 15 residues. After removal of 5 bases from V and 0 bases from J, the junction contained 6 bases not matched to a gene. Germline loops: CDR1 SGHTA, CDR2 FQGNSA. For the CDR3, the DNA is TGTGCCAGCAGCCCCGACAGGGGAACCTCCTACGAGCAGTACTTC. It codes for CASSPDRGTSYEQYF. Drawing the rest from reference TRBV7-2 and TRBJ2-7, the complete variable domain is GAGVSQSPSNKVTEKGKDVELRCDPISGHTALYWYRQSLGQGLEFLIYFQGNSAPDKSGLPSDRFSAERTGGSVSTLTIQRTQQEDSAVYLCASSPDRGTSYEQYFGPGTRLTVT.

V and J are TRBV5-1 and TRBJ1-1; the D gene is possibly TRBD1 (6 bases). V was clipped by 4 bases and J by 0 bases, with 13 bases between them. The V gene's germline CDR1 is SGHRS and CDR2 YFSETQ. The CDR3 consists of 15 residues. In nucleotides, the CDR3 is TGCGCCAGCAGCACTTGGGGGGGCCTGAACACTGAAGCTTTCTTT. Amino acids: CASSTWGGLNTEAFF.

This clone was picked up one time. This chain connects TRBV10-3 to TRBJ2-7, with 7 positions matching TRBD2. V lost 4 bases and J lost 4; bases outside the gene matches: 4. CDR3 length: 13 residues. Germline CDR1 is ENHRY and CDR2 is SYGVKD. In DNA form, the CDR3 reads TGTGCCATCAGTGGGGGGGGGAGGTACGAGCAGTACTTC. This encodes CAISGGGRYEQYF.

The rearrangement links TRBV5-6 to TRBJ2-2, with 8 bases lining up with TRBD2. This CDR3 has 17 residues. CDR1 is SGHDT, CDR2 YYEEEE, per germline. V shed 0 bases, J shed 4 bases, and the junction held 8 bases outside the gene matches. The CDR3: CASSLDARGGVTGELFF. CDR3 nucleotides: TGTGCCAGCAGCTTGGATGCTCGGGGGGGGGTCACCGGGGAGCTGTTTTTT.

The chain couples TRBV6-6 to TRBJ2-7; TRBD1 agrees at 8 bases. J lost 0 bases, V lost 4 bases, and 8 bases had no gene match. Germline V CDR1 and CDR2: MNHNY, SVGAGI (reference sequence). This CDR3 region has 16 residues. CDR3 bases: TGTGCCAGCAGTTCCGCACAGGGGGGCCTCTCCTACGAGCAGTACTTC. It encodes CASSSAQGGLSYEQYF.

The rearrangement joins TRBV4-3 to TRBJ1-1; 10 nucleotides line up with TRBD1. CDR3 size: 15 residues. Per the germline V gene, CDR1 is LGHNA and CDR2 is YSLEER. Germline trimming cut 4 bases from V and 2 bases from J; bases unmatched to any gene: 4. The CDR3 DNA reads as TGCGCCAGCAGCCGGGGGACAGGGGCAAACACTGAAGCTTTCTTT. Its translation is CASSRGTGANTEAFF.

The V gene is TRBV4-3, the J gene TRBJ2-2, with a weak D call TRBD2 (5 bases). The V gene lost 1 base and the J gene lost 1 base, with 22 bases spanning the gap. This CDR3 comprises 20 residues. Per the germline V gene, CDR1 is LGHNA and CDR2 is YSLEER. The CDR3 bases are TGCGCCAGCAGCCAAGCCCCCGGGAACCTAGGCCCTATGAACACCGGGGAGCTGTTTTTT. Protein product: CASSQAPGNLGPMNTGELFF.

In DNA form, the CDR3 reads TGTGCCAGCAGCAAGCGGACTAGCGGCACAGATACGCAGTATTTT. This gives the protein CASSKRTSGTDTQYF. J is TRBJ2-3 and V is TRBV11-3, with 9 nucleotides matching TRBD2. Trimming cost V 5 bases and J 1 base; bases outside gene matches: 4. The length of the CDR3 is 15 residues. Per germline, CDR1 SGHNT and CDR2 YENEEA.

The chain is built from TRBV5-5 and TRBJ2-7; TRBD1 matches 7 bases. The ends lost 3 bases at V and 0 bases at J; junction bases unmatched: 6. The CDR3 is 15 amino acids. From germline, CDR1 is SGHKS and CDR2 YYEKEE (reference sequence). The CDR3 DNA is TGTGCCAGCAGCTCCGGACAGGTCTCCTCCTACGAGCAGTACTTC. Its translation is CASSSGQVSSYEQYF.

The rearrangement uses TRBV5-1 and TRBJ2-2, with 12 bases fitting TRBD1. The V gene end was trimmed by 3 bases and the J gene end by 4 bases; junction bases not matched to a gene: 13. Germline-derived CDR1 and CDR2 are SGHRS and YFSETQ. The CDR3 runs to 19 residues. The CDR3, as DNA: TGCGCCAGCAGCTCTCTCCGGGACAGGGGGCGTCTCGGCACCGGGGAGCTGTTTTTT. Translation: CASSSLRDRGRLGTGELFF.

J is TRBJ2-7 and V is TRBV7-6, with D tentatively TRBD2 (6 bases). This CDR3 contains 14 residues. CDR1 and CDR2 from the germline V gene are SGHVS and FNYEAQ. V lost 5 bases and J lost 1, with 12 bases in between. CDR3 sequence reads: CASSNAAGSYEQYF. DNA for the CDR3: TGTGCCAGCAGCAATGCCGCGGGGTCCTACGAGCAGTACTTC.

This clone appeared once. The chain uses TRBV6-5 and TRBJ1-2; 9 nucleotides agree with TRBD1. The CDR3 is 15 residues long. V was pared by 6 bases and J by 4 bases, with 9 bases of the junction left unmatched. Germline CDR1 and CDR2: MNHEY and SVGAGI. The CDR3 loop reads CASRPDRGYTYGYTF. In nucleotides, the CDR3 is TGTGCCAGCAGGCCGGACAGGGGTTATACCTATGGCTACACCTTC.

The chain carries TRBV9 and TRBJ1-5, with D tentatively TRBD1 (6 bases). There are 15 residues in the CDR3. Germline V gives CDR1 SGDLS, CDR2 YYNGEE. V gave up 0 bases and J gave up 5 bases, with 12 bases separating them. The CDR3 DNA reads TGTGCCAGCAGCGTAGCCCCAGGGGCGGATCAGCCCCAGCATTTT. It specifies CASSVAPGADQPQHF.

V is TRBV9 and J is TRBJ2-5, with 7 bases lining up with TRBD2. This CDR3 spans 14 amino acids. The V gene's germline CDR1 is SGDLS and CDR2 YYNGEE. Trimming removed 0 bases from V and 4 bases from J; junction bases left unmatched: 3. The CDR3 region is CASSVGGTIETQYF. The DNA of the CDR3 is TGTGCCAGCAGCGTAGGAGGGACTATAGAGACCCAGTACTTC.

This clone has just a few counts. The chain couples TRBV19 to TRBJ2-1; maybe TRBD1 (6 bases). The CDR3 loop spans 14 amino acids. CDR1 is LNHDA and CDR2 is SQIVND in the germline V gene (reference sequence). The V end lost 4 bases, the J end lost 6 bases, and 13 bases lay between the germline ends. The CDR3 DNA is TGTGCCAGTAGTAGCATCGGACAGATCAATGAGCAGTTCTTC. This sequence encodes CASSSIGQINEQFF.

The chain links TRBV7-2 to TRBJ1-5; no firm D call. Germline CDR1 is SGHTA and CDR2 is FQGNSA. This CDR3 is built from 16 residues. The V end lost 2 bases, the J end lost 2 bases, and 13 bases lay between the germline ends. CDR3 sequence (DNA): TGTGCCAGCAGCTTACAGGCTCCCGGTGGCAATCAGCCCCAGCATTTT. It encodes CASSLQAPGGNQPQHF.

The chain joins TRBV7-2 to TRBJ2-5, with 8 bases aligning to TRBD2. Germline V CDR1 and CDR2: SGHTA, FQGNSA. CDR3 length: 14 amino acids. V shed 1 base, J shed 2 bases, and the junction held 0 bases outside the gene matches. This CDR3 reads CASSLGGGQETQYF. For the CDR3, the DNA is TGTGCCAGCAGCTTAGGCGGGGGGCAAGAGACCCAGTACTTC.

This rearrangement joins TRBV6-6 to TRBJ1-6, with D possibly being TRBD1 (6 bases). V was cut by 3 bases and J by 5 bases, with 8 bases left in between. Looked up from germline, CDR1 is MNHNY and CDR2 is SVGAGI (reference sequence). CDR3 length: 14 amino acids. The CDR3 reads CASSYYRDNSPLHF. CDR3 DNA: TGTGCCAGCAGTTATTACAGGGATAATTCACCCCTCCACTTT.

V is TRBV7-9 and J is TRBJ1-6; TRBD1 matches at 10 bases. Looked up from germline, CDR1 is SEHNR and CDR2 is FQNEAQ (reference sequence). V was clipped by 5 bases and J by 10 bases; unmatched bases: 8. This CDR3 has 15 residues. This CDR3 reads CASSARDRGDSPLHF. The CDR3 bases are TGTGCCAGCAGCGCCCGGGACAGGGGTGACTCACCCCTCCACTTT.

The rearrangement joins TRBV5-5 to TRBJ2-1, with 8 bases matching TRBD2. J gave up 5 bases and V 6 bases, and 7 bases lay outside the gene matches. The length of the CDR3 is 14 residues. The germline gives CDR1 SGHKS, CDR2 YYEKEE (reference sequence). The CDR3 DNA is TGTGCCAGCAACCGGATAGCGGGACACAATGAGCAGTTCTTC. As protein: CASNRIAGHNEQFF.

The V gene is TRBV6-5, the J gene TRBJ2-7; 9 nucleotides agree with TRBD2. Trimming cost V 10 bases and J 4 bases; bases outside gene matches: 8. This CDR3 is 13 amino acids long. CDR1 is MNHEY, CDR2 SVGAGI, per germline. CDR3 DNA sequence: TGTGCCACCCGTGGGGCGGGAGGGTACGAGCAGTACTTC. This sequence encodes CATRGAGGYEQYF.

This clone has just a few counts. Other DNA sequences within the sample encode an identical CDR3. The chain couples TRBV7-2 to TRBJ1-1; D call uncertain. Trimming left V 1 base short and J 1 base short, with 4 bases between. This CDR3 region has 13 residues. Germline V gene sequence: CDR1 SGHTA, CDR2 FQGNSA. The DNA of the CDR3 is TGTGCCAGCAGCTTAGGGCAGAACACTGAAGCTTTCTTT. This gives the protein CASSLGQNTEAFF.

The chain links TRBV7-2 to TRBJ2-1; no clear D. V was pared by 1 base and J by 0 bases, with 10 bases between. This CDR3 comprises 16 residues. Germline-derived CDR1 and CDR2 are SGHTA and FQGNSA. The CDR3 nucleotides read TGTGCCAGCAGCTTAGTTGGGCAGCTCTCCTACAATGAGCAGTTCTTC. Protein sequence: CASSLVGQLSYNEQFF.

This chain connects TRBV30 to TRBJ1-3; D gene unclear. Germline loops: CDR1 GTSNPN, CDR2 SVGIG (reference sequence). The CDR3 has 14 amino acids. Trimming shortened V by 0 bases and J by 3 bases, and 9 bases separated the two germline ends. The CDR3: CAWSVGGGGNTIYF. CDR3 bases: TGTGCCTGGAGTGTAGGCGGAGGTGGAAACACCATATATTTT.

The V gene is TRBV15, the J gene TRBJ2-6; possibly TRBD1 for D (5 bases). Germline CDR1 reads LNHNV; CDR2 reads YYDKDF (reference sequence). The CDR3 extends over 19 amino acids. Trimming left V 1 base short and J 0 bases short, with 16 bases between. The chain's CDR3 is CATSRAQVKRLSGANVLTF. The CDR3, as DNA: TGTGCCACCAGCAGAGCACAGGTAAAACGCCTCTCTGGGGCCAACGTCCTGACTTTC. The full variable domain, rest sourced from reference TRBV15 and TRBJ2-6, is DAMVIQNPRYQVTQFGKPVTLSCSQTLNHNVMYWYQQKSSQAPKLLFHYYDKDFNNEADTPDNFQSRRPNTSFCFLDIRSPGLGDTAMYLCATSRAQVKRLSGANVLTFGAGSRLTVL.